The 10 T cell receptor beta chains reported below all come from one sample, sequenced in a study of Ad26.COV2.S vaccination and SARS-CoV-2 variants. Produced via immunoSEQ multiplex PCR; TCRdb's table is partial and in-frame only. The sample lists 410,000 or so clones, around 92% occurring once. Stated treatment: around 19 received Ad26.COV2.S at low or high dose, single or two shots; roughly five received placebo; per-sample allocation not given. It was on day 63 after the first vaccine or placebo injection that samples were taken. The sequenced sample was peripheral blood, obtained in a trial of Ad26.COV2.S vaccine versus placebo. These receptors were obtained from a person aged 18-60 years who received the Ad26.COV2.S COVID-19 vaccine or a placebo.

The V gene is TRBV30, the J gene TRBJ1-3, with D hard to call. There are 11 residues in the CDR3. Deletions cut 2 bases from V and 8 bases from J, with 7 bases between. Germline V lookup: CDR1 GTSNPN, CDR2 SVGIG (reference sequence). As DNA, the CDR3 is TGTGCCTGGAGTCCTCGTGACACCATATATTTT. Translating it yields CAWSPRDTIYF.

This rearrangement joins TRBV10-2 to TRBJ2-2; 15 bases match TRBD2. Per the germline V gene, CDR1 is WSHSY and CDR2 is SAAADI. V lost 4 bases, J lost 4 bases, and 4 bases stayed unmatched. This CDR3 has 17 residues. The CDR3 is CASSGGTSGGTTGELFF. The CDR3 coding sequence is TGCGCCAGCAGTGGGGGGACTAGCGGGGGGACCACCGGGGAGCTGTTTTTT.

The DNA of the CDR3 is TGTGCCACCAGCAGAGATTGGGTGGGAGGACAGACCTATGGCTACACCTTC. Translated, it gives CATSRDWVGGQTYGYTF. V is TRBV15 and J is TRBJ1-2; possible D gene TRBD1, 6 bases. Germline CDR1 reads LNHNV; CDR2 reads YYDKDF (reference sequence). V lost 0 bases and J lost 4, with 18 bases in between. The CDR3 covers 17 residues.

The V and J genes are TRBV5-1 and TRBJ2-2; D is unresolved. The germline V gene has CDR1 SGHRS and CDR2 YFSETQ. CDR3 length equals 13 residues. V dropped 0 bases and J dropped 6 bases, with 6 bases sitting between them. The CDR3 DNA reads as TGCGCCAGCAGCTTGGCTGATTCCGGGGAGCTGTTTTTT. Its protein product is CASSLADSGELFF.

This clone was counted a single time. The rearrangement joins TRBV5-1 to TRBJ1-1; D is perhaps TRBD1 (6 bases). The CDR3 covers 18 residues. Trimming removed 5 bases from V and 3 bases from J, with 26 bases in between. Germline lookup yields CDR1 SGHRS and CDR2 YFSETQ. CDR3: CASRTGSWIKEEYTEAFF. CDR3 bases: TGCGCCAGCAGGACAGGTTCATGGATTAAGGAGGAGTACACTGAAGCTTTCTTT.

CDR3 sequence reads: CASSFGRTGYTF. CDR3 bases: TGTGCCAGCAGTTTCGGCAGGACTGGCTACACCTTC. The chain links TRBV28 to TRBJ1-2, with unresolved D. This CDR3 is 12 amino acids long. Trimming shortened V by 3 bases and J by 7 bases, and 9 bases separated the two germline ends. Germline assignment: CDR1 MDHEN and CDR2 SYDVKM.

The rearrangement links TRBV5-4 to TRBJ1-1; 7 nucleotides align to TRBD1. The CDR3 length is 15 residues. After removal of 0 bases from V and 1 base from J, the junction contained 3 bases not matched to a gene. Germline values: CDR1 SGHNT, CDR2 YYREEE (reference sequence). This chain's CDR3 is CASSLVGQPNTEAFF. In DNA form, the CDR3 reads TGTGCCAGCAGCTTGGTGGGACAGCCGAACACTGAAGCTTTCTTT.

The chain joins TRBV7-2 to TRBJ2-1; D remains unclear. V was clipped by 5 bases and J by 0 bases, with 11 bases between them. Germline V gene lookup returns CDR1 SGHTA and CDR2 FQGNSA. The CDR3 has 15 residues. CDR3 sequence reads: CASSRTVSSYNEQFF. CDR3 bases: TGTGCCAGCAGCCGGACGGTGAGCTCCTACAATGAGCAGTTCTTC.

The V and J genes are TRBV10-1 and TRBJ2-3, with TRBD1 identical over 7 bases. The CDR3 is 15 amino acids. The junction had 8 bases not matched to a gene; V was cut back by 8 bases and J by 0 bases. Germline V gene data show CDR1 as WNHNN and CDR2 as SYGVQD (reference sequence). Here the CDR3 reads CASGQSGQSTDTQYF. For the CDR3, the DNA is TGCGCCAGCGGACAATCGGGACAGAGCACAGATACGCAGTATTTT.

J is TRBJ2-3 and V is TRBV7-2; 9 nucleotides align to TRBD2. The ends lost 0 bases at V and 5 bases at J; junction bases unmatched: 18. CDR3 length: 20 residues. Germline lookup yields CDR1 SGHTA and CDR2 FQGNSA. CDR3 in amino acids: CASSLAPPRLARGGQDTQYF. In DNA form, the CDR3 reads TGTGCCAGCAGCTTAGCGCCCCCCCGACTTGCGCGGGGGGGCCAAGATACGCAGTATTTT.